A single sample gave rise to the 5 T cell receptor beta chains below, sequenced in a study of blood T cell repertoires in COVID-19. The table came from immunoSEQ multiplex PCR; TCRdb's copy has only in-frame clones and leaves some out. The sample lists around 260,000 clones; under 90% were seen once. Source material: peripheral blood. All receptors come from a woman aged 45-60 years who had recovered from COVID-19.

The V and J genes are TRBV10-3 and TRBJ2-7; 9 bases agree with TRBD2. The V gene's germline CDR1 is ENHRY and CDR2 SYGVKD. Germline trimming cut 3 bases from V and 1 base from J; bases unmatched to any gene: 4. The CDR3 totals 15 residues. This CDR3 is CAISDRLAGSYEQYF. CDR3 nucleotides: TGTGCCATCAGTGACCGGCTAGCGGGATCCTACGAGCAGTACTTC.

The chain uses TRBV19 and TRBJ1-5; D is perhaps TRBD1 (5 bases). From germline, CDR1 is LNHDA and CDR2 SQIVND (reference sequence). The length of the CDR3 is 14 residues. Between the trimmed V and J ends, which lost 7 bases and 6 bases, there was a span of 16 bases. The DNA of the CDR3 is TGTGCCAGTAAGGAGACAGTGGGATCTCAGCCCCAGCATTTT. This encodes CASKETVGSQPQHF.

The chain carries TRBV27 and TRBJ2-7, with D possibly being TRBD2 (6 bases). Germline-derived CDR1 and CDR2 are MNHEY and SMNVEV (reference sequence). This CDR3 region has 14 residues. V lost 9 bases and J lost 0, with 15 bases in between. DNA of the CDR3: TGTGCCAGGCCGTGCGGGGCTCGCTCCTACGAGCAGTACTTC. Encoded protein: CARPCGARSYEQYF.

V usage is TRBV5-6 and J usage is TRBJ1-3, with TRBD1 matching over 8 bases. With V trimmed by 3 bases and J by 3 bases, 8 bases remained unmatched. This CDR3 is 16 amino acids long. Germline V gene lookup returns CDR1 SGHDT and CDR2 YYEEEE. CDR3 in amino acids: CASSSRQGLRGNTIYF. In nucleotides, the CDR3 is TGTGCCAGCAGCTCCCGACAGGGGCTGCGTGGAAACACCATATATTTT.

The chain couples TRBV27 to TRBJ2-5; TRBD2 aligns across 11 bases. The CDR3 covers 17 residues. With 2 bases clipped from V and 0 bases from J, the junction kept 5 bases outside the gene matches. Germline V lookup: CDR1 MNHEY, CDR2 SMNVEV (reference sequence). DNA for the CDR3: TGTGCCAGCAGTTTAGCCAGGACTAGCGGGTACCAAGAGACCCAGTACTTC. Its translation is CASSLARTSGYQETQYF.